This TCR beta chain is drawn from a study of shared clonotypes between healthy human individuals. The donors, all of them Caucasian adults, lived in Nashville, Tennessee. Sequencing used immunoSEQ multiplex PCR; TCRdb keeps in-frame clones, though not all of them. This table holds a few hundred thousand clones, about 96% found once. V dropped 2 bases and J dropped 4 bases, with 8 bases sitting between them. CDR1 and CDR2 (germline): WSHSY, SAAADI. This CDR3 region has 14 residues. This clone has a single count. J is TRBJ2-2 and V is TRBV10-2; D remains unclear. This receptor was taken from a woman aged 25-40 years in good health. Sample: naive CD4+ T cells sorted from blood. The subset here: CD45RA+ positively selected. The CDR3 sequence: CASSEMGITGELFF. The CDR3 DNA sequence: TGCGCCAGCAGTGAGATGGGGATCACCGGGGAGCTGTTTTTT.